This is a list of T cell receptor beta chains from one sample in a study of CD8 T cells in ankylosing spondylitis. TCRdb redid the calling of the 5' RACE reads with MiXCR, one entry per CDR3 protein. The data hold around 390,000 distinct CDR3 sequences, with around 22% observed a single time. What was sequenced was blood, either unsorted or a sorted T cell fraction (not recorded which). Every receptor here comes from a male donor with ankylosing spondylitis. CDR3s include the opening cysteine and the closing phenylalanine or tryptophan. The D gene is left open where the match is weak. A clone size is listed for some rows: how often the clone was seen (once, few, many), or a class if it is expanded.

clone size | J gene | V gene | D gene | CDR3 protein | CDR3 DNA
- | TRBJ2-1 | TRBV6-2/TRBV6-3 | - | CASSYSGLKQFF | TGTGCCAGCAGTTACTCCGGACTAAAGCAGTTCTTC
few | TRBJ2-5 | TRBV5-1 | TRBD2 | CASSPVVAGVEETQYF | TGCGCCAGCAGCCCGGTGGTAGCGGGAGTTGAGGAGACCCAGTACTTC
- | TRBJ2-1 | TRBV9 | TRBD2 | CASSVLAGDVDEQFF | TGTGCCAGCAGCGTTTTAGCGGGAGATGTAGATGAGCAGTTCTTC
- | TRBJ2-1 | TRBV18 | - | CASSPMGRYNEQFF | TGTGCCAGCTCACCGATGGGGCGATACAATGAGCAGTTCTTC
- | TRBJ1-2 | TRBV7-2 | - | CASSLRAGNNYGYTF | TGTGCCAGCAGCTTACGGGCCGGAAATAACTATGGCTACACCTTC
- | TRBJ2-7 | TRBV7-9 | TRBD2 | CASSTGLPTYEQYF | TGTGCCAGCAGCACGGGACTACCCACCTACGAGCAGTACTTC
- | TRBJ2-3 | TRBV14 | - | CASSQEWDSFTDTQYF | TGTGCCAGCAGCCAAGAATGGGACTCATTCACAGATACGCAGTATTTT
- | TRBJ2-1 | TRBV7-3 | - | CASSLIQISNEQFF | TGTGCCAGCAGCTTAATCCAGATTTCTAATGAGCAGTTCTTC
- | TRBJ2-1 | TRBV7-7 | - | CASSLSSHNEQFF | TGTGCTAGCAGCTTATCCTCTCACAATGAGCAGTTCTTC
- | TRBJ2-1 | TRBV12-3/TRBV12-4 | - | CASSLPGDGSVNNEQFF | TGTGCCAGCAGTTTACCCGGGGACGGCAGCGTAAACAATGAGCAGTTCTTC
few | TRBJ2-1 | TRBV20-1 | - | CSARPQLRDEQFF | TGCAGTGCTAGGCCCCAGCTCAGGGATGAGCAGTTCTTC
few | TRBJ2-1 | TRBV4-1 | - | CASSQGDTEQFF | TGCGCCAGCAGCCAAGGGGACACTGAGCAGTTCTTC
- | TRBJ2-1 | TRBV12-3/TRBV12-4 | - | CASTPTPRNEQFF | TGTGCCAGCACCCCGACGCCCCGGAATGAGCAGTTCTTC
- | TRBJ2-3 | TRBV28 | - | CASNPGQKTSTDTQYF | TGTGCCAGCAATCCCGGCCAGAAAACTAGCACAGATACGCAGTATTTT
many | TRBJ2-7 | TRBV7-2 | - | CASSLVQSYEQYF | TGTGCCAGCAGCTTAGTACAGAGCTACGAGCAGTACTTC
- | TRBJ2-7 | TRBV10-3 | TRBD2 | CAIASGREGYEQYF | TGTGCCATTGCTAGCGGGAGGGAGGGCTACGAGCAGTACTTC
- | TRBJ1-1 | TRBV6-4 | - | CASSVEAANTEAFF | TGTGCCAGCAGTGTCGAGGCGGCTAACACTGAAGCTTTCTTT